One sample yielded the 20 T cell receptor beta chains listed below, sequenced in a study of CD8+ T cells in alopecia areata. Extracted RNA was reverse transcribed, and the resulting cDNA served as sequencing template. Generated by immunoSEQ multiplex PCR, the TCRdb table keeps only in-frame clones and is missing some. This table has over 150,000 clones, more than 50% appearing once. The sample taken for sequencing was CD8+ T cells sorted from blood. The receptor set was obtained from a human donor in good health.

The genes are TRBV4-1 and TRBJ1-2; possibly TRBD1 for D (6 bases). V gave up 4 bases and J gave up 4 bases, with 16 bases separating them. Germline CDR1 is MGHRA and CDR2 is YSYEKL. This CDR3 has 15 residues. The CDR3 here is CASSPTEGRGYGYTF. DNA for the CDR3: TGCGCCAGCAGCCCGACGGAGGGCAGGGGCTATGGCTACACCTTC.

This chain connects TRBV13 to TRBJ1-1; the D is unclear. The V gene lost 7 bases and the J gene lost 0 bases, with 15 bases spanning the gap. The CDR3 consists of 15 residues. Germline-derived CDR1 and CDR2 are PRHDT and FYEKMQ (reference sequence). CDR3 amino acids: CASTLSAPMNTEAFF. The CDR3 nucleotides read TGTGCCAGCACTCTTTCGGCCCCAATGAACACTGAAGCTTTCTTT.

The chain uses TRBV4-1 and TRBJ2-7; D remains ambiguous. Looked up from germline, CDR1 is MGHRA and CDR2 is YSYEKL. The CDR3 is made up of 13 amino acids. Trimming shortened V by 2 bases and J by 4 bases, and 9 bases separated the two germline ends. CDR3: CASSQLTEYEQYF. The CDR3 DNA reads TGCGCCAGCAGCCAACTAACAGAATACGAGCAGTACTTC.

This rearrangement joins TRBV4-1 to TRBJ2-4, with TRBD2 identical over 8 bases. V shed 4 bases and J 8 bases; nucleotides not matched to a gene: 10. CDR3 length equals 15 residues. Germline CDR1 is MGHRA and CDR2 is YSYEKL. CDR3 sequence reads: CASSLGTTGGDIQYF. The CDR3 DNA sequence: TGCGCCAGCAGCCTCGGGACCACCGGGGGGGACATTCAGTACTTC.

CDR3 loop: CATRGLSTEQYF. CDR3 in DNA: TGTGCCACGAGGGGGCTCTCTACCGAGCAGTACTTC. The rearrangement uses TRBV27 and TRBJ2-7, with 7 bases aligning to TRBD1. The germline gives CDR1 MNHEY, CDR2 SMNVEV (reference sequence). The CDR3 has 12 residues. The J segment lost 6 bases and the V segment lost 10 bases, leaving 9 bases of the junction unmatched.

This rearrangement joins TRBV27 to TRBJ2-3, with 12 bases fitting TRBD2. The ends lost 2 bases at V and 6 bases at J; junction bases unmatched: 9. Germline-derived CDR1 and CDR2 are MNHEY and SMNVEV (reference sequence). The CDR3 extends over 17 amino acids. The CDR3 spells CASSLPGLAGPRDTQYF. CDR3 in DNA: TGTGCCAGCAGTTTACCCGGACTAGCGGGGCCCCGGGATACGCAGTATTTT.

This clone occurred once. The rearrangement joins TRBV9 to TRBJ2-5; the D gene could be TRBD1 or TRBD2 (6 bases each). CDR1 and CDR2 from the germline V gene are SGDLS and YYNGEE. Between the trimmed V and J ends, which lost 5 bases and 3 bases, there was a span of 11 bases. The CDR3 loop spans 13 amino acids. The DNA of the CDR3 is TGTGCCAGCAGTACGGGGGCCAAAGAGACCCAGTACTTC. Translating it yields CASSTGAKETQYF.

The chain is built from TRBV4-1 and TRBJ2-3, with D possibly being TRBD2 (5 bases). CDR3 size: 16 residues. The V gene lost 0 bases and the J gene lost 2 bases, with 12 bases spanning the gap. Germline V gives CDR1 MGHRA, CDR2 YSYEKL. In DNA form, the CDR3 reads TGCGCCAGCAGCCAAGAGCCTAGCCCCGACACAGATACGCAGTATTTT. This sequence encodes CASSQEPSPDTDTQYF.

The chain links TRBV5-6 to TRBJ2-3, with TRBD2 identical over 13 bases. The V segment lost 4 bases and the J segment 7 bases; nucleotides outside the gene matches: 3. Germline CDR1 SGHDT, CDR2 YYEEEE. The CDR3 is 14 amino acids. The chain's CDR3 is CASSTSGGAYTQYF. DNA for the CDR3: TGTGCCAGCAGCACTAGCGGGGGGGCATATACGCAGTATTTT.

The chain is built from TRBV11-2 and TRBJ2-7, with 7 bases that match TRBD1. V gave up 8 bases and J gave up 5 bases; unmatched junction bases: 9. The germline CDR1 and CDR2 sequences are SGHAT and FQNNGV. The CDR3 sequence is 13 residues long. The CDR3 is CASSTGWKNEQYF. CDR3 in DNA: TGTGCCAGCTCGACAGGGTGGAAAAACGAGCAGTACTTC. Full variable domain (outside the CDR3, taken from reference TRBV11-2 and TRBJ2-7): EAGVAQSPRYKIIEKRQSVAFWCNPISGHATLYWYQQILGQGPKLLIQFQNNGVVDDSQLPKDRFSAERLKGVDSTLKIQPAKLEDSAVYLCASSTGWKNEQYFGPGTRLTVT.

There are a few counts of this clone. This chain's CDR3 is CASSQEQGAHYYGYTF. The CDR3 DNA reads as TGTGCCAGCAGCCAAGAACAGGGGGCGCATTACTATGGCTACACCTTC. The J gene is TRBJ1-2, the V gene TRBV4-2; 9 nucleotides line up with TRBD1. The V segment lost 0 bases and the J segment 3 bases; nucleotides outside the gene matches: 5. The CDR3 is 16 residues long. In germline, CDR1 is LGHNA, CDR2 YNFKEQ.

This sequence joins TRBV29-1 and TRBJ2-7, with 9 positions matching TRBD1. CDR1 SQVTM and CDR2 ANQGSEA come from the germline V gene. The V segment lost 6 bases and the J segment 1 base; nucleotides outside the gene matches: 7. The CDR3 sequence is 14 residues long. In nucleotides, the CDR3 is TGCAGCGTCGTCCCCGGGACAGGGTCCTACGAGCAGTACTTC. Translated, it gives CSVVPGTGSYEQYF.

V and J are TRBV4-1 and TRBJ1-2; maybe TRBD1 (5 bases). The V gene's germline CDR1 is MGHRA and CDR2 YSYEKL. V was shortened by 2 bases and J by 4 bases, with 14 bases between the two germline ends. CDR3 length: 15 amino acids. The CDR3, as DNA: TGCGCCAGCAGCCAATCCGGGGCACCTTTCTATGGCTACACCTTC. Translating gives CASSQSGAPFYGYTF.

V gene TRBV2 combines with J gene TRBJ1-1; D gene uncertain. Germline V gene sequence: CDR1 SNHLY, CDR2 FYNNEI. V lost 5 bases, J lost 0 bases, and 13 bases lay in between. This CDR3 has 15 amino acids. The DNA of the CDR3 is TGTGCCAGCAGTTCAAGGACGGCCCTGAACACTGAAGCTTTCTTT. This encodes CASSSRTALNTEAFF.

This clone was recorded a few times. The rearrangement joins TRBV4-1 to TRBJ1-2; D is unclear. Germline-derived CDR1 and CDR2 are MGHRA and YSYEKL. The V and J ends lost 0 bases and 4 bases respectively, with 12 bases between them. This CDR3 spans 15 amino acids. CDR3 loop: CASSQEGSGRYGYTF. CDR3 DNA: TGCGCCAGCAGCCAAGAGGGTAGCGGACGCTATGGCTACACCTTC.

Comment on this clone: At the DNA level, this CDR3 is encoded by other sequences in the same sample as well. The genes are TRBV7-6 and TRBJ2-1, with D possibly matching TRBD2 (6 bases). Germline-derived CDR1 and CDR2 are SGHVS and FNYEAQ. This CDR3 is built from 13 residues. V was pared by 5 bases and J by 10 bases, with 15 bases between. The CDR3 DNA reads as TGTGCCAGCAGCCCTCGCACCGGGGGAGAGCAGTTCTTC. This sequence encodes CASSPRTGGEQFF.

The chain recombines TRBV29-1 with TRBJ2-7, with D tentatively TRBD1 or TRBD2 (6 bases each). The CDR3 consists of 15 residues. V lost 3 bases, J lost 6 bases, and 21 bases lay in between. In germline, CDR1 is SQVTM, CDR2 ANQGSEA. DNA of the CDR3: TGCAGCGTTGAGATTTCTAGGGGGGCGGCGGGCGAGCAGTACTTC. This translates into CSVEISRGAAGEQYF.

This clone was observed a single time. The chain joins TRBV5-1 to TRBJ1-5, with a tentative D call TRBD1 (5 bases). The CDR3 has 15 amino acids. Germline CDR1 reads SGHRS; CDR2 reads YFSETQ. V was shortened by 8 bases and J by 1 base, with 16 bases between the two germline ends. CDR3 sequence: CASKFGEGSNQPQHF. The CDR3 nucleotides read TGCGCCAGTAAGTTCGGCGAGGGGAGCAATCAGCCCCAGCATTTT.

A few counts support this clone. This chain uses TRBV9 with TRBJ2-3; D may be TRBD2 (5 bases). V was shortened by 0 bases and J by 1 base, with 6 bases between the two germline ends. The CDR3 contains 14 residues. Germline values: CDR1 SGDLS, CDR2 YYNGEE. CDR3 sequence: CASSVVGGTDTQYF. CDR3 DNA sequence: TGTGCCAGCAGCGTAGTCGGGGGCACAGATACGCAGTATTTT.

The chain links TRBV30 to TRBJ2-5; D is possibly TRBD1 (5 bases). The CDR3 sequence is 14 residues long. From germline, CDR1 is GTSNPN and CDR2 SVGIG (reference sequence). V lost 1 base and J lost 5, with 14 bases in between. The CDR3 bases are TGTGCCTGGAGTGAGGGGCCCCTTGCGGAGACCCAGTACTTC. Translated: CAWSEGPLAETQYF.